This TCR beta chain came from a study of blood T cell repertoires in COVID-19 (dated by TCRdb to the early 2020s). Regarding the study in general: Samples from collaborators originated in the United States, Italy and Spain and spanned both the acute and convalescent phases of COVID-19. Where HLA class I and class II types were available, the types were taken from metadata supplied by the sample provider, not from assay-based typing. Subjects who had been exposed to COVID-19, were actively infected with it, or had recovered from it provided the deeply sampled blood TCRbeta repertoires that made up the dataset. The material from the prospective study consisted of cDNA or gDNA derived from T cells, B-cell-depleted T cells, or PBMCs. The samples were drawn from the first 160 participants of the ongoing ImmuneRACE study and from about 1,200 subjects provided by 6 global collaborators. The sample metadata nearly always contained a de-identified subject ID, COVID-19 status, age in years and sex. The repertoires were released in a freely available public database meant as a resource for research on the immune response to SARS-CoV-2.

Whole blood was collected in K2EDTA tubes by collaborating institutions according to the institutions' own protocols. For TCRbeta analysis, collaborator samples were shipped as frozen whole blood, as isolated PBMCs, or as DNA extracted from either sample type. The investigation overall reported the following: How much clinical and demographic metadata was included differed by source and by participant, and the metadata was provided uncurated.

The CDR3 starts with the cysteine, ends with the phenylalanine, and has 17 residues. Left in the record is the CDR3 DNA by itself, 51 bases read in frame from the first base. Unmatched junction bases come to 9, with V trimmed by 5 bases and J by 5 bases. CDR1 and CDR2, looked up from the germline V gene (reference sequence), are MNHNY and SVGAGI. The table lists this clone with a few counts. Its antigen is unknown. Per-base quality was not reported, and no clone a single base away is much larger than it. TCRbeta CDR3 regions were amplified from genomic DNA by means of the immunoSEQ Assay, a bias-controlled multiplex PCR. As for the original processing: Nucleated cell counts per sample were estimated from amplification of reference gene primers within the assay. Sequence reads were collapsed and filtered to measure the absolute abundance of every unique TCRbeta CDR3 rearrangement. For each sample, productive Simpson clonality was calculated as the square root of Simpson's diversity index over productive rearrangements. Drawn from immuneACCESS, this table holds only the in-frame rearrangements with V and J called that TCRdb kept. Clones are partly lost; checked studies trace under half to an unresolved V gene and leave the rest unexplained. V, J and clone size were drawn from that table, and D and trimming were deduced from the DNA. The sample yields fewer than 85,000 clones; more than 65% were counted once. In total, the top ten clones hold 28% of the sample.

Rearrangement joined TRBV6-6 to TRBJ2-1, with 13 bases matching TRBD2. This clonotype was sampled from a human donor in a cohort sampled during active COVID-19. The sequenced sample consisted of peripheral blood. At the DNA level, the sequence is TGTGCCAGCAGTCCTGGGGCCGGGACTAGCGGGAACAATGAGCAGTTCTTC. Translated, it gives CASSPGAGTSGNNEQFF.